The present entry profiles one TCR beta chain with its context. Trimming took 4 bases from V and 10 from J; bases not matched to a gene: 4. Looked up from germline, CDR1 is SGDLS and CDR2 is YYNGEE. The CDR3 totals 14 residues. The data were obtained in a study of patients and donors after allogeneic stem cell transplantation. One entry per CDR3 protein, called by TCRdb with MiXCR from the RT-PCR reads. Here the sample spans more than 850,000 distinct CDR3 sequences, 18% being singletons. The chain links TRBV9 to TRBJ2-2, with 13 positions matching TRBD2. Material: blood, either unsorted or a sorted T cell fraction (not recorded which). This TCR was recovered from a human donor who was either an allogeneic HSCT recipient or a stem cell or donor lymphocyte infusion donor (not recorded which). It is not recorded whose cells these are; they may come from a transplant donor. The CDR3 sequence: CASSPGLAGPELFF. CDR3 sequence (DNA): TGTGCCAGCAGCCCGGGACTAGCGGGACCGGAGCTGTTTTTT.